A selection of T cell receptor beta chains follows, all from one sample in a study of blood T cell repertoires in COVID-19. The protocol was immunoSEQ multiplex PCR, while the TCRdb copy is restricted to in-frame clones and leaves out a portion. The repertoire includes 150,000 to 200,000 clones, around 79% of them detected once, and roughly a sixth sits in the top ten. The sequenced material came from peripheral blood. These receptors all stem from a man in his sixties with active or convalescent COVID-19. Both conserved end residues are part of each CDR3. The order of the fields is clone size, J gene, V gene, D gene, CDR3 length, CDR3 protein, CDR3 DNA. The D gene is left open where the match is weak. Only some rows state a clone size, as once, few, many or a class for expanded clones.

once | TRBJ2-1 | TRBV24-1 | NA | 16 | CATSDSTGSSYNEQFF | TGTGCCACCAGTGATTCTACAGGTAGCTCCTACAATGAGCAGTTCTTC
NA | TRBJ2-7 | TRBV18 | NA | 15 | CASSPLRGASYEQYF | TGTGCCAGCTCACCACTTCGGGGGGCCTCCTACGAGCAGTACTTC
NA | TRBJ2-2 | TRBV5-1 | TRBD2 | 17 | CASSLAVAGLNTGELFF | TGCGCCAGCAGCTTGGCAGTAGCGGGATTGAACACCGGGGAGCTGTTTTTT
NA | TRBJ2-1 | TRBV5-1 | TRBD2 | 15 | CASSLGTSGNDEQFF | TGCGCCAGCAGCTTGGGGACTAGCGGGAACGATGAGCAGTTCTTC
NA | TRBJ1-5 | TRBV7-2 | TRBD1 | 15 | CASSLYRQGNQPQHF | TGTGCCAGCAGCCTTTACAGACAGGGGAATCAGCCCCAGCATTTT
NA | TRBJ2-7 | TRBV12-3/TRBV12-4 | NA | 11 | CASSLRDEQYF | TGTGCCAGCAGCTTAAGAGACGAGCAGTACTTC
NA | TRBJ2-7 | TRBV5-1 | TRBD1 | 13 | CASSPVGGDEQYF | TGCGCCAGCAGCCCCGTAGGGGGCGACGAGCAGTACTTC
NA | TRBJ2-2 | TRBV5-1 | TRBD2 | 14 | CASSPSRESGELFF | TGCGCCAGCAGTCCCTCGCGGGAGTCCGGGGAGCTGTTTTTT
NA | TRBJ2-2 | TRBV19 | TRBD1 | 15 | CASSIGRQGPRELFF | TGTGCCAGTAGTATAGGGCGACAGGGACCAAGGGAGCTGTTTTTT
NA | TRBJ2-7 | TRBV7-2 | TRBD1 | 14 | CASSRDSLLHEQYF | TGTGCCAGCAGCCGGGACAGCCTTCTACACGAGCAGTACTTC
NA | TRBJ2-1 | TRBV11-3 | TRBD2 | 16 | CASSLDTSGLYNEQFF | TGTGCCAGCAGCTTAGATACTAGCGGGCTTTACAATGAGCAGTTCTTC
NA | TRBJ2-1 | TRBV7-3 | TRBD1 | 14 | CASSLNRGGNEQFF | TGTGCCAGCAGCTTAAACAGGGGCGGCAATGAGCAGTTCTTC
NA | TRBJ1-5 | TRBV19 | TRBD1 | 14 | CASSVGQSNQPQHF | TGTGCCAGTAGTGTGGGACAGTCCAATCAGCCCCAGCATTTT
few | TRBJ1-5 | TRBV19 | NA | 16 | CASSIRGAGSNQPQHF | TGTGCCAGTAGTATACGGGGGGCCGGGAGCAATCAGCCCCAGCATTTT
once | TRBJ1-5 | TRBV7-8 | NA | 18 | CASSLAPKGAVSNQPQHF | TGTGCCAGCAGCTTAGCCCCGAAGGGAGCGGTGAGCAATCAGCCCCAGCATTTT
once | TRBJ2-2 | TRBV28 | NA | 16 | CASSLSWTANTGELFF | TGTGCCAGCAGTTTATCCTGGACAGCCAACACCGGGGAGCTGTTTTTT
NA | TRBJ2-3 | TRBV7-2 | TRBD2 | 15 | CASSFSGLRTDTQYF | TGTGCCAGCAGCTTTAGCGGGCTAAGAACAGATACGCAGTATTTT
few | TRBJ1-1 | TRBV12-3/TRBV12-4 | NA | 13 | CASSLRRDTEAFF | TGTGCCAGCAGTTTACGACGGGACACTGAAGCTTTCTTT
once | TRBJ2-2 | TRBV4-1 | NA | 12 | CASSHPTGELFF | TGCGCCAGCAGCCATCCGACCGGGGAGCTGTTTTTT
NA | TRBJ2-3 | TRBV6-2/TRBV6-3 | TRBD2 | 18 | CASSYETSGPTQGDTQYF | TGTGCCAGCAGTTACGAGACTAGCGGTCCTACTCAGGGAGATACGCAGTATTTT
NA | TRBJ2-3 | TRBV4-3 | TRBD2 | 14 | CASSPTSGRDTQYF | TGCGCCAGCAGCCCAACTAGCGGGAGAGATACGCAGTATTTT
NA | TRBJ2-7 | TRBV29-1 | TRBD1 | 12 | CSVIRTGDEQYF | TGCAGCGTTATTAGGACAGGGGACGAGCAGTACTTC
NA | TRBJ2-5 | TRBV6-6 | TRBD2 | 16 | CASSYLTSGSAETQYF | TGTGCCAGCAGTTACCTCACTAGCGGGAGTGCGGAGACCCAGTACTTC
few | TRBJ2-1 | TRBV6-2/TRBV6-3 | NA | 14 | CASSYDLRYNEQFF | TGTGCCAGCAGTTACGACTTAAGGTACAATGAGCAGTTCTTC
NA | TRBJ1-5 | TRBV18 | TRBD1 | 16 | CASSPTGGQGGQPQHF | TGTGCCAGCTCACCTACCGGAGGACAGGGCGGACAGCCCCAGCATTTT
few | TRBJ1-5 | TRBV18 | NA | 13 | CASSPGPNQPQHF | TGTGCCAGCTCACCAGGGCCGAATCAGCCCCAGCATTTT
NA | TRBJ2-7 | TRBV28 | TRBD2 | 13 | CASGTSGTYEQYF | TGTGCCAGCGGAACTAGCGGGACCTACGAGCAGTACTTC
NA | TRBJ2-3 | TRBV4-1 | NA | 16 | CASSQDPGEGTDTQYF | TGCGCCAGCAGCCAAGATCCGGGGGAAGGCACAGATACGCAGTATTTT
NA | TRBJ1-1 | TRBV10-3 | NA | 14 | CAISEVMGDTEAFF | TGTGCCATCAGTGAGGTGATGGGAGACACTGAAGCTTTCTTT
NA | TRBJ1-4 | TRBV10-1 | NA | 14 | CATLRVATNEKLFF | TGCGCCACGCTCAGGGTGGCAACTAATGAAAAACTGTTTTTT
NA | TRBJ1-2 | TRBV7-8 | NA | 13 | CASSRGGDYGYTF | TGTGCCAGCAGCCGCGGGGGGGACTATGGCTACACCTTC
few | TRBJ1-6 | TRBV6-6 | TRBD1 | 15 | CASRPGQGNNSPLHF | TGTGCCAGCAGGCCGGGACAGGGTAACAATTCACCCCTCCACTTT
NA | TRBJ1-1 | TRBV3-1/TRBV3-2 | NA | 13 | CASSLVRDSGAFF | TGTGCCAGCAGCCTCGTCCGTGACTCGGGGGCTTTCTTT
NA | TRBJ2-5 | TRBV19 | NA | 14 | CASSPGGFKETQYF | TGTGCCAGTAGTCCCGGAGGGTTTAAAGAGACCCAGTACTTC
NA | TRBJ2-4 | TRBV6-2/TRBV6-3 | NA | 13 | CASSLSSVNIQYF | TGTGCCAGCAGTTTATCATCAGTAAACATTCAGTACTTC
NA | TRBJ1-5 | TRBV27 | NA | 16 | CASSLYAGEDNQPQHF | TGTGCCAGCAGTTTATACGCGGGGGAGGACAATCAGCCCCAGCATTTT
NA | TRBJ2-4 | TRBV5-4 | NA | 13 | CASMSGVLGIQYF | TGTGCCAGCATGTCGGGGGTCCTGGGCATTCAGTACTTC
NA | TRBJ2-5 | TRBV9 | NA | 16 | CASSVVPSGLQETQYF | TGTGCCAGCAGCGTAGTCCCCAGCGGGTTACAAGAGACCCAGTACTTC
NA | TRBJ2-7 | TRBV10-3 | NA | 16 | CAISESGARSTYEQYF | TGTGCCATCAGTGAGTCGGGGGCGAGGAGTACCTACGAGCAGTACTTC
few | TRBJ2-2 | TRBV5-1 | TRBD2 | 16 | CASSLSPSGRAGELFF | TGCGCCAGCAGCTTGTCCCCTAGCGGGAGGGCCGGGGAGCTGTTTTTT
NA | TRBJ1-1 | TRBV4-1 | TRBD1 | 15 | CASSRPGTGGTEAFF | TGCGCCAGCAGCCGCCCCGGGACAGGGGGCACTGAAGCTTTCTTT
NA | TRBJ2-5 | TRBV7-6 | NA | 13 | CASSVGSQETQYF | TGTGCCAGCAGCGTCGGGAGCCAAGAGACCCAGTACTTC
NA | TRBJ2-3 | TRBV9 | TRBD1 | 16 | CASSKDRDWGTDTQYF | TGTGCCAGCAGTAAAGACAGGGATTGGGGCACAGATACGCAGTATTTT
NA | TRBJ2-7 | TRBV20-1 | NA | 13 | CSASSGFFDEQYF | TGCAGTGCTAGTTCAGGGTTCTTCGACGAGCAGTACTTC
once | TRBJ1-1 | TRBV27 | TRBD1 | 15 | CASSRETGGNTEAFF | TGTGCCAGCAGCCGTGAGACAGGGGGGAACACTGAAGCTTTCTTT
many | TRBJ2-7 | TRBV27 | NA | 14 | CASSLQGLAYEQYF | TGTGCCAGCAGTTTACAGGGCCTAGCCTACGAGCAGTACTTC
NA | TRBJ2-7 | TRBV5-4 | TRBD1 | 15 | CASSDGDRRTYEQYF | TGTGCCAGCAGCGATGGGGACAGAAGAACCTACGAGCAGTACTTC
few | TRBJ2-1 | TRBV24-1 | NA | 17 | CATSDLYAGQSYNEQFF | TGTGCCACCAGTGATTTGTACGCAGGGCAGTCCTACAATGAGCAGTTCTTC
NA | TRBJ2-7 | TRBV2 | TRBD2 | 13 | CASPREAGARQYF | TGTGCCAGCCCCCGCGAAGCGGGAGCCAGGCAGTACTTC
few | TRBJ2-5 | TRBV7-2 | NA | 11 | CASSPGETQYF | TGTGCCAGCAGCCCAGGGGAGACCCAGTACTTC
NA | TRBJ1-4 | TRBV18 | NA | 16 | CASSPPLTRQVEKLFF | TGTGCCAGCTCACCACCGTTAACGCGACAGGTAGAAAAACTGTTTTTT
NA | TRBJ1-5 | TRBV27 | TRBD1 | 14 | CASSRDRDAQPQHF | TGTGCCAGCAGCCGCGACAGGGACGCTCAGCCCCAGCATTTT
once | TRBJ2-1 | TRBV5-1 | TRBD2 | 16 | CASSRGLAGSYNEQFF | TGCGCCAGCAGCAGGGGACTAGCGGGATCCTACAATGAGCAGTTCTTC